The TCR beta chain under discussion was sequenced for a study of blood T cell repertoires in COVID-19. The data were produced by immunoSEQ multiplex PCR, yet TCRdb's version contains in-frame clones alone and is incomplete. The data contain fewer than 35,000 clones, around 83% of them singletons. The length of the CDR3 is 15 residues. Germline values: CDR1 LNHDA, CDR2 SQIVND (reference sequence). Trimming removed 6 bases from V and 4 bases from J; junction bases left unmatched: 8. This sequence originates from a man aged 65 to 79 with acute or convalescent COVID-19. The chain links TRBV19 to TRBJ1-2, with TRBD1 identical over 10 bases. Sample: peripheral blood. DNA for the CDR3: TGTGCCAGTAGAACCGGGACAGGGGACTTCTATGGCTACACCTTC. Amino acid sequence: CASRTGTGDFYGYTF.